This T cell receptor beta chain was identified during a study of shared clonotypes between healthy human individuals. Study-level results: An expected dependence of interdonor clonotype sharing on sequencing depth was noted.

With regard to this clone: Its antigen is not known.

V dropped 0 bases and J dropped 14 bases, with 20 bases sitting between them. CDR1 is LNHDA, CDR2 SQIVND, per germline (reference sequence). The CDR3 is 15 amino acids. Sequencing used immunoSEQ multiplex PCR; TCRdb keeps in-frame clones, though not all of them. The repertoire holds 190,000 or so clones, with approximately 62% as singletons. This chain uses TRBV19 with TRBJ2-1; no definite D call. The TCR originated in a man aged 25 to 40 in good health. The sample was memory CD4+ T cells sorted from blood. The subset was: CD45RA-negative fraction. The CDR3: CASSIEVRPIRGEFF. CDR3 in DNA: TGTGCCAGTAGTATAGAAGTTAGGCCCATCAGAGGAGAGTTCTTC. Based on the CDR3 plus reference TRBV19 and TRBJ2-1, the full variable domain is DGGITQSPKYLFRKEGQNVTLSCEQNLNHDAMYWYRQDPGQGLRLIYYSQIVNDFQKGDIAEGYSVSREKKESFPLTVTSAQKNPTAFYLCASSIEVRPIRGEFFGPGTRLTVL.